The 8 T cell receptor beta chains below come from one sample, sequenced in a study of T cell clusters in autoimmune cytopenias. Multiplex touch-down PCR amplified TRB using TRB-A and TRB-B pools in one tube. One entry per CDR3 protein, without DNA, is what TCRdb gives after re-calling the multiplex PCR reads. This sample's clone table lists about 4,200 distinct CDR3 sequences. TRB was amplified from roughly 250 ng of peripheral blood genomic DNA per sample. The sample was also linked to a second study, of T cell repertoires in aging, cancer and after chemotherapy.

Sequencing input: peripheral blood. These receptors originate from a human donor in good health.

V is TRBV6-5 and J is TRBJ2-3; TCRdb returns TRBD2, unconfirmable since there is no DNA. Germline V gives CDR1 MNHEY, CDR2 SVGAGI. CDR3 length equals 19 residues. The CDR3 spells CASSLRTSGATWGTDTQYF.

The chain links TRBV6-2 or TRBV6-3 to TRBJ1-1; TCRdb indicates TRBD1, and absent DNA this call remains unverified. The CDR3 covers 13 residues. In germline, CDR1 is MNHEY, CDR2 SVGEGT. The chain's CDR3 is CASRHRGPTEAFF.

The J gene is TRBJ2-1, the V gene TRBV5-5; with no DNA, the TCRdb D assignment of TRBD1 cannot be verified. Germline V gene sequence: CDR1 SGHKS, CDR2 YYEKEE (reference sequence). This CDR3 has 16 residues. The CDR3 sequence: CASSWVGTGGYGEQFF.

CDR3 amino acids: CASSTGQQVTEAFF. The chain uses TRBV19 and TRBJ1-1. This CDR3 is 14 amino acids long. Germline V CDR1 and CDR2: LNHDA, SQIVND (reference sequence).

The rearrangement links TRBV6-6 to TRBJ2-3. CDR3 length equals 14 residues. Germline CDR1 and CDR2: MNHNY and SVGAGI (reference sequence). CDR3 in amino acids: CASSYYLAADTQYF.

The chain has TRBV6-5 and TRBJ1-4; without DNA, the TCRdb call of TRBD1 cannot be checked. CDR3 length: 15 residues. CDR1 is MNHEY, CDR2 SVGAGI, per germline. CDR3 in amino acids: CASTSVGGLGEKLFF.

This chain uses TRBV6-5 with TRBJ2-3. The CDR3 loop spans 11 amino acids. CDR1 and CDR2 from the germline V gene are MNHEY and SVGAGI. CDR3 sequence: CASSPTSTQYF.

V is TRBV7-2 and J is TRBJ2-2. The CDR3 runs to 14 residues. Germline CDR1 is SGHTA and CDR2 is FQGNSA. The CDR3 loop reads CASSVTWNTGELFF.